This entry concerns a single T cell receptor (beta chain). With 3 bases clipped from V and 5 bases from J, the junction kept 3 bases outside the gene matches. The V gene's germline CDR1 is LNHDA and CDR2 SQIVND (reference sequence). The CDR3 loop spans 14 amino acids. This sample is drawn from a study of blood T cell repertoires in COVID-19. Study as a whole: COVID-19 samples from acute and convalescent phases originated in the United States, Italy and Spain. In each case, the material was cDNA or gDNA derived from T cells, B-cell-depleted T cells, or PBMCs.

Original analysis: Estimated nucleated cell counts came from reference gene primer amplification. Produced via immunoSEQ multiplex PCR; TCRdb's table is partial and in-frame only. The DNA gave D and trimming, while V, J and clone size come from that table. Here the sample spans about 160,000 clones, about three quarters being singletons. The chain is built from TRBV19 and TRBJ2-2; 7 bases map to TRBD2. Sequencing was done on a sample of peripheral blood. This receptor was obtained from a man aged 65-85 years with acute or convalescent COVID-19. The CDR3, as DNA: TGTGCCAGTAGTATGGGGACTACAACCGGGGAGCTGTTTTTT. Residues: CASSMGTTTGELFF.